This is a list of T cell receptor beta chains from one sample in a study of shared clonotypes between healthy human individuals. Generated by immunoSEQ multiplex PCR, the TCRdb table keeps only in-frame clones and is missing some. There are around 1,000,000 clones in the sample; 77% occur only once, and 0.7% to 0.95% lies in the top ten. Sequencing was done on a sample of memory CD4+ T cells from PBMCs. The receptors derive from a man aged 18-30 years in good health. Some clones in this sample may be carry-over from other donors' samples. The CDR3 runs from the conserved cysteine through the conserved F or W. A D gene is named only where the DNA matches it firmly. A row's size may be missing; if present it is once, few, many or a size class.

j_gene: TRBJ2-7; d_gene: .; v_gene: TRBV11-2; abundance: .; CDR3nt: TGTGCCAGCAGCTTAAGGGGGGTAAAGTCCTACGAGCAGTACTTC; CDR3aa: CASSLRGVKSYEQYF
j_gene: TRBJ1-4; d_gene: .; v_gene: TRBV5-1; abundance: few; CDR3nt: TGCGCCAGCAGCGAGGGGTCAAATGAAAAACTGTTTTTT; CDR3aa: CASSEGSNEKLFF
j_gene: TRBJ2-1; d_gene: TRBD2; v_gene: TRBV7-8; abundance: .; CDR3nt: TGTGCCAGCAGCTTCCGAGGGAGGGCGAATGAGCAGTTCTTC; CDR3aa: CASSFRGRANEQFF
j_gene: TRBJ2-3; d_gene: TRBD1; v_gene: TRBV19; abundance: .; CDR3nt: TGTGCCAGTAGTAGACAGGGGTCTCCCACAGATACGCAGTATTTT; CDR3aa: CASSRQGSPTDTQYF
j_gene: TRBJ2-3; d_gene: .; v_gene: TRBV5-6; abundance: .; CDR3nt: TGTGCCAGCAGCTTGAGACTTCCAGATACGCAGTATTTT; CDR3aa: CASSLRLPDTQYF
j_gene: TRBJ2-2; d_gene: .; v_gene: TRBV5-1; abundance: .; CDR3nt: TGCGCCAGCAGCTCAACTGCCGCGAACACCGGGGAGCTGTTTTTT; CDR3aa: CASSSTAANTGELFF
j_gene: TRBJ1-2; d_gene: .; v_gene: TRBV6-1; abundance: few; CDR3nt: TGTGCCAGCAGTGATACAGGGCCCCTTGGCTACACCTTC; CDR3aa: CASSDTGPLGYTF
j_gene: TRBJ2-6; d_gene: .; v_gene: TRBV28; abundance: .; CDR3nt: TGTGCCAGCAGCCCAGGGAGGTCTGGGGCCAACGTCCTGACTTTC; CDR3aa: CASSPGRSGANVLTF
j_gene: TRBJ1-2; d_gene: TRBD1; v_gene: TRBV2; abundance: .; CDR3nt: TGTGCCAGCAGTGAAGTGGGAGGAGGGCAGGGGGGTGGCTACACCTTC; CDR3aa: CASSEVGGGQGGGYTF
j_gene: TRBJ2-2; d_gene: TRBD2; v_gene: TRBV5-4; abundance: .; CDR3nt: TGTGCCAGCAAATTAGCGGGAGGCACCGGGGAGCTGTTTTTT; CDR3aa: CASKLAGGTGELFF
j_gene: TRBJ1-2; d_gene: TRBD1; v_gene: TRBV7-2; abundance: .; CDR3nt: TGTGCCAGCAGCCTAGGACAGGGATATGGCTACACCTTC; CDR3aa: CASSLGQGYGYTF
j_gene: TRBJ2-7; d_gene: TRBD2; v_gene: TRBV6-6; abundance: .; CDR3nt: TGTGCCAGCAGTCCCACCGGGACTAGCGGGGTTTACGAGCAGTACTTC; CDR3aa: CASSPTGTSGVYEQYF
j_gene: TRBJ2-7; d_gene: TRBD1; v_gene: TRBV5-6; abundance: .; CDR3nt: TGTGCCAGCAGCCAAAGGGGGCGGAGGAGCACCTACGAGCAGTACTTC; CDR3aa: CASSQRGRRSTYEQYF
j_gene: TRBJ2-7; d_gene: TRBD2; v_gene: TRBV7-9; abundance: many; CDR3nt: TGTGCCAGCAGCTTTTCTGTGGGGTCGGGGGGCGAGCAGTACTTC; CDR3aa: CASSFSVGSGGEQYF
j_gene: TRBJ2-2; d_gene: TRBD1; v_gene: TRBV7-2; abundance: .; CDR3nt: TGTGCCAGCACCCCGGGACAGGGGGACGGGGAGCTGTTTTTT; CDR3aa: CASTPGQGDGELFF
j_gene: TRBJ1-2; d_gene: .; v_gene: TRBV14; abundance: many; CDR3nt: TGTGCCAGCAGCCAAGAAGGGGGCTACACCTTC; CDR3aa: CASSQEGGYTF
j_gene: TRBJ2-5; d_gene: .; v_gene: TRBV5-1; abundance: .; CDR3nt: TGCGCCAGCTATAGCCCCCCGCTCGGAGAGACCCAGTACTTC; CDR3aa: CASYSPPLGETQYF
j_gene: TRBJ2-1; d_gene: .; v_gene: TRBV5-1; abundance: .; CDR3nt: TGCGCCAGCAGCCTCTCTGCGGGTCCTCGCAATGAGCAGTTCTTC; CDR3aa: CASSLSAGPRNEQFF
j_gene: TRBJ1-3; d_gene: .; v_gene: TRBV7-8; abundance: few; CDR3nt: TGTGCCAGCAGCTTAATGGGCTCCTCTGGAAACACCATATATTTT; CDR3aa: CASSLMGSSGNTIYF
j_gene: TRBJ2-1; d_gene: TRBD2; v_gene: TRBV7-9; abundance: .; CDR3nt: TGTGCCAGCACCTTAGGGGCGGGAGGGCCTGGCAATGAGCAGTTCTTC; CDR3aa: CASTLGAGGPGNEQFF
j_gene: TRBJ1-2; d_gene: TRBD1; v_gene: TRBV5-6; abundance: .; CDR3nt: TGTGCCAGCAGCCGGGACAGGGGTCTTAACTATGGCTACACCTTC; CDR3aa: CASSRDRGLNYGYTF
j_gene: TRBJ1-3; d_gene: .; v_gene: TRBV7-9; abundance: .; CDR3nt: TGTGCCGGCAGCCTCCCTGGAAACACCATATATTTT; CDR3aa: CAGSLPGNTIYF
j_gene: TRBJ2-3; d_gene: .; v_gene: TRBV5-1; abundance: .; CDR3nt: TGCGCCAGCAGCTTGGACGGACTTACCGATACGCAGTATTTT; CDR3aa: CASSLDGLTDTQYF
j_gene: TRBJ1-1; d_gene: .; v_gene: TRBV7-2; abundance: .; CDR3nt: TGTGCCAGCAGACCCTCCGGGGGGGTCCGGACTGAAGCTTTCTTT; CDR3aa: CASRPSGGVRTEAFF
j_gene: TRBJ2-2; d_gene: TRBD1; v_gene: TRBV11-2; abundance: few; CDR3nt: TGTGCCAGCAGCTTAGGTCCCCTAGCAGGACAGGGCGGGCTGTTTTTT; CDR3aa: CASSLGPLAGQGGLFF
j_gene: TRBJ2-1; d_gene: TRBD2; v_gene: TRBV10-1; abundance: few; CDR3nt: TGCGCCAGCAGTGAGTCTGGGACTAGCGGATACAATGAGCAGTTCTTC; CDR3aa: CASSESGTSGYNEQFF
j_gene: TRBJ2-3; d_gene: .; v_gene: TRBV4-2; abundance: few; CDR3nt: TGTGCCAGCAGCCCCACAGACCAATCGACAGATACGCAGTATTTT; CDR3aa: CASSPTDQSTDTQYF
j_gene: TRBJ1-5; d_gene: .; v_gene: TRBV21-1; abundance: .; CDR3nt: TGTGCCAGCAGCAAATGTAATCGGGGTCGGAATCAGCCCCAGCATTTT; CDR3aa: CASSKCNRGRNQPQHF
j_gene: TRBJ1-5; d_gene: .; v_gene: TRBV9; abundance: few; CDR3nt: TGTGCCAGCAGCGCGGGACTCAATCAGCCCCAGCATTTT; CDR3aa: CASSAGLNQPQHF
j_gene: TRBJ2-7; d_gene: TRBD1; v_gene: TRBV4-2; abundance: .; CDR3nt: TGTGCCAGCAGCCAAGGGACAGGGAACTACGAGCAGTACTTC; CDR3aa: CASSQGTGNYEQYF
j_gene: TRBJ1-1; d_gene: .; v_gene: TRBV11-2; abundance: once; CDR3nt: TGTGCCAGCAGCCCTGACAGAGGTGAAGCTTTCTTT; CDR3aa: CASSPDRGEAFF
j_gene: TRBJ2-5; d_gene: .; v_gene: TRBV14; abundance: .; CDR3nt: TGTGCCAGCAGTGGATGGACGGGAGTACGAAAGACCCAGTACTTC; CDR3aa: CASSGWTGVRKTQYF
j_gene: TRBJ1-5; d_gene: .; v_gene: TRBV28; abundance: .; CDR3nt: TGTGCCAGCAGGGGCTCAGAGGGGCTTCGGGGCAATCAGCCCCAGCATTTT; CDR3aa: CASRGSEGLRGNQPQHF
j_gene: TRBJ2-5; d_gene: .; v_gene: TRBV7-7; abundance: few; CDR3nt: TGTGCCAGCAGCTCCCGGACAGACCAAGAGACCCAGTACTTC; CDR3aa: CASSSRTDQETQYF
j_gene: TRBJ1-1; d_gene: .; v_gene: TRBV11-2; abundance: .; CDR3nt: TGTGCCAGCAGCCCGACTGGGCTGAACACTGAAGCTTTCTTT; CDR3aa: CASSPTGLNTEAFF
j_gene: TRBJ2-3; d_gene: .; v_gene: TRBV6-5; abundance: once; CDR3nt: TGTGCCAGCAGTTACTCGGGGCGCGCAGATACGCAGTATTTT; CDR3aa: CASSYSGRADTQYF
j_gene: TRBJ2-7; d_gene: .; v_gene: TRBV6-1; abundance: .; CDR3nt: TGTGCCACCCAAATCGGGACCCTCTCCTACGAGCAGTACTTC; CDR3aa: CATQIGTLSYEQYF